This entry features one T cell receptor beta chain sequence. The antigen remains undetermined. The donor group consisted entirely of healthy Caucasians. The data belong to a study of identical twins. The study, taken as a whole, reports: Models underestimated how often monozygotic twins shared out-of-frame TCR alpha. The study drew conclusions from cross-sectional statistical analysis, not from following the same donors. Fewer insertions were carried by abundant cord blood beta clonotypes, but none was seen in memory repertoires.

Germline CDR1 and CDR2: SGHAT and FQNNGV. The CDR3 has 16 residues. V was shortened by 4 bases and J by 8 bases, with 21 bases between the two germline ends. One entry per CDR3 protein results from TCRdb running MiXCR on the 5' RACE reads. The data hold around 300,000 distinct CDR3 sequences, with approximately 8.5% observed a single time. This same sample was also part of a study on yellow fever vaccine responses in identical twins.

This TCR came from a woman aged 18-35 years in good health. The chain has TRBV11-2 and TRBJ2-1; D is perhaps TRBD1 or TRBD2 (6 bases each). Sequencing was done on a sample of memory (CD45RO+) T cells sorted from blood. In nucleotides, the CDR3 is TGTGCCAGCAGCTCTATGACAGGAGGGGTTGGCGATGAGCAGTTCTTC. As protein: CASSSMTGGVGDEQFF.